Presented here are 29 T cell receptor beta chains from one specimen sequenced in a study of T cell responses to AZD1222 COVID-19 vaccine. This table comes from immunoSEQ multiplex PCR, and its TCRdb copy is limited to in-frame clones, with some not included. The sample includes 150,000 to 200,000 clones, roughly 88% of them seen just once. Material: peripheral blood, obtained 28 days after the second AZD1222 dose. These receptors came from an adult who received the AZD1222 COVID-19 vaccine.

J is TRBJ1-3 and V is TRBV23-1, with unresolved D. TRBV23-1 is identified as an open reading frame with a role that is uncertain. The V end was cut by 8 bases, the J end by 2 bases, with 13 bases between. This CDR3 contains 14 residues. The CDR3 sequence: CASPKSAAGNTIYF. The CDR3 region has the DNA TGCGCCAGCCCTAAGTCTGCCGCTGGAAACACCATATATTTT.

The V and J genes are TRBV30 and TRBJ2-7, with 8 nucleotides matching TRBD1. Germline loops: CDR1 GTSNPN, CDR2 SVGIG (reference sequence). The CDR3 runs 15 residues. Unmatched junction bases numbered 14, after V lost 5 bases and J lost 5 bases. CDR3 bases: TGTGCCTGGGGGGACTGGGACAGGCAAGATGACGAGCAGTACTTC. It yields the protein CAWGDWDRQDDEQYF.

The chain recombines TRBV6-5 with TRBJ1-3; D is possibly TRBD1 (6 bases). V was trimmed by 8 bases and J by 4 bases, leaving 12 bases between them. In germline, CDR1 is MNHEY, CDR2 SVGAGI. This CDR3 has 13 amino acids. CDR3 in amino acids: CASALGAGNTIYF. The CDR3, as DNA: TGTGCCAGCGCCTTGGGGGCAGGAAACACCATATATTTT.

The chain has TRBV3-1 (or the pseudogene TRBV3-2) and TRBJ2-2; D is ambiguous. The germline CDR1 and CDR2 sequences are LGHDT and YNNKEL (reference sequence). There are 15 residues in the CDR3. V was trimmed by 4 bases and J by 3 bases, leaving 12 bases between them. CDR3 sequence: CASSLETGHTGELFF. The CDR3 region has the DNA TGTGCCAGCAGCCTAGAGACGGGTCACACCGGGGAGCTGTTTTTT.

This clone was seen a single time. The gene calls are TRBV2 and TRBJ2-2, with a tentative D call TRBD1 (5 bases). Trimming took 4 bases from V and 5 from J, leaving 8 bases between them. The CDR3 runs to 13 residues. In germline, CDR1 is SNHLY, CDR2 FYNNEI. Here the CDR3 reads CASSAQGTGELFF. The CDR3 region has the DNA TGTGCCAGCAGTGCCCAGGGTACCGGGGAGCTGTTTTTT.

The CDR3 sequence: CASSPGNGYTF. The CDR3 DNA reads as TGTGCCAGCAGTCCCGGGAATGGCTACACCTTC. The rearrangement joins TRBV12-3 or TRBV12-4 to TRBJ1-2; D not certain. V was shortened by 5 bases and J by 6 bases, with 7 bases between the two germline ends. The CDR3 has 11 residues.

The CDR3 loop is CAISEVHRGGADSPLHF. The CDR3 DNA is TGTGCCATCAGTGAGGTCCATCGCGGGGGAGCGGATTCACCCCTCCACTTT. This rearrangement joins TRBV10-3 to TRBJ1-6; D might be TRBD1 (5 bases). V was shortened by 2 bases and J by 8 bases, with 19 bases between the two germline ends. CDR1 is ENHRY, CDR2 SYGVKD, per germline. The CDR3 has 17 residues.

The chain recombines TRBV5-4 with TRBJ1-2, with TRBD1 identical over 9 bases. The CDR3 extends over 13 amino acids. J lost 8 bases, V lost 3 bases, and 5 bases had no gene match. Germline CDR1 reads SGHNT; CDR2 reads YYREEE (reference sequence). In DNA form, the CDR3 reads TGTGCCAGCAGCTACGAGACAGGGGGGGGCTACACCTTC. This gives the protein CASSYETGGGYTF.

This chain joins TRBV6-1 and TRBJ1-1; TRBD1 matches 8 bases. Germline V gene data show CDR1 as MNHNS and CDR2 as SASEGT. Losses at the gene ends were 2 bases for V and 0 bases for J; bases not matched to a gene: 2. The CDR3 is 15 amino acids. CDR3 sequence (DNA): TGTGCCAGCAGTGAAAGACAGGGGATGAACACTGAAGCTTTCTTT. Amino acid sequence: CASSERQGMNTEAFF.

The V call is TRBV7-9, the J call TRBJ2-1, with D maybe TRBD1 (8 bases). This CDR3 region has 15 residues. Germline CDR1 SEHNR, CDR2 FQNEAQ (reference sequence). V dropped 5 bases and J dropped 9 bases, with 20 bases sitting between them. As DNA, the CDR3 is TGTGCCAGCAGCGACATACAGGGGGGGCTAGGTGAGCAGTTCTTC. Protein sequence: CASSDIQGGLGEQFF.

The chain has TRBV19 and TRBJ2-3; TRBD2 aligns across 13 bases. Germline CDR1 reads LNHDA; CDR2 reads SQIVND (reference sequence). CDR3 length: 14 residues. The V and J ends lost 5 bases and 9 bases, in that order; junction bases with no gene match: 5. The CDR3 DNA sequence: TGTGCCAGTAGTCCCCGACTAGCGGGGGGCACGCAGTATTTT. Translating gives CASSPRLAGGTQYF. Full variable domain (outside the CDR3, taken from reference TRBV19 and TRBJ2-3): DGGITQSPKYLFRKEGQNVTLSCEQNLNHDAMYWYRQDPGQGLRLIYYSQIVNDFQKGDIAEGYSVSREKKESFPLTVTSAQKNPTAFYLCASSPRLAGGTQYFGPGTRLTVL.

The V call is TRBV6-5, the J call TRBJ1-6; TRBD1 matches 8 bases. Per the germline V gene, CDR1 is MNHEY and CDR2 is SVGAGI. This CDR3 region has 13 residues. The CDR3 DNA reads as TGTGCGGGGCTTAGACAGGGGAATTCACCCCTCCACTTT. This gives the protein CAGLRQGNSPLHF.

The sample holds a few counts of this clone. The CDR3 DNA is TGTGCCAGCAGCCCTCGACAGTCCACTGAAGCTTTCTTT. It translates to CASSPRQSTEAFF. The V call is TRBV7-2, the J call TRBJ1-1, with D possibly TRBD1 on 5 matching bases. The germline V gene encodes CDR1 SGHTA and CDR2 FQGNSA. This CDR3 is built from 13 residues. V shed 5 bases and J shed 4 bases, with 11 bases lying between them.

With regard to this clone: The same CDR3 is also encoded by other DNA sequences in this sample. The chain links TRBV19 to TRBJ2-3, with 7 bases fitting TRBD2. Unmatched junction bases numbered 1, after V lost 3 bases and J lost 1 base. Germline V CDR1 and CDR2: LNHDA, SQIVND (reference sequence). This CDR3 region has 14 residues. CDR3 nucleotides: TGTGCCAGTAGTATCGCGGGGGGCACAGATACGCAGTATTTT. Translated: CASSIAGGTDTQYF.

The genes are TRBV5-1 and TRBJ1-4; D may be TRBD1 (5 bases). This CDR3 spans 14 amino acids. The V end lost 3 bases, the J end lost 6 bases, and 12 bases lay between the germline ends. Per germline, CDR1 SGHRS and CDR2 YFSETQ. Here the CDR3 DNA reads TGCGCCAGCAGCTGGGGCCGCACTGATGAAAAACTGTTTTTT. Translation: CASSWGRTDEKLFF.

For the CDR3, the DNA is TGTGCCAGCAGCCAAGATAACGGGGGGTTCGGGGAGCTGTTTTTT. This sequence encodes CASSQDNGGFGELFF. The rearrangement uses TRBV4-2 and TRBJ2-2, with TRBD2 identical over 7 bases. Germline values: CDR1 LGHNA, CDR2 YNFKEQ. Unmatched junction bases numbered 5, after V lost 0 bases and J lost 7 bases. This CDR3 spans 15 amino acids.

The chain joins TRBV9 to TRBJ2-5; 7 bases map to TRBD2. The CDR3 runs to 15 residues. The V gene's germline CDR1 is SGDLS and CDR2 YYNGEE. Germline trimming cut 0 bases from V and 5 bases from J; bases unmatched to any gene: 7. CDR3 protein: CASSVDSGSGETQYF. CDR3 DNA sequence: TGTGCCAGCAGCGTAGATAGTGGTAGCGGGGAGACCCAGTACTTC.

The CDR3: CASTYIIRVDPGNTIYF. CDR3 coding DNA: TGTGCCAGCACATATATCATCAGGGTTGACCCTGGAAACACCATATATTTT. V and J are TRBV25-1 and TRBJ1-3; possibly TRBD1 for D (5 bases). The CDR3 is 17 residues long. Germline loops: CDR1 MGHDK, CDR2 SYGVNS. Trimming pared 7 bases from V and 2 bases from J, leaving 21 bases between.

This chain joins TRBV25-1 and TRBJ2-4; D is unclear. V was cut by 5 bases and J by 5 bases, with 4 bases left in between. Germline V gene lookup returns CDR1 MGHDK and CDR2 SYGVNS. The length of the CDR3 is 11 residues. In DNA, the CDR3 is TGTGCCAGCAGTCGAGAAAACATTCAGTACTTC. It is translated as CASSRENIQYF.

The chain carries TRBV30 and TRBJ2-6; possibly TRBD2 for D (5 bases). V was shortened by 0 bases and J by 1 base, with 13 bases between the two germline ends. Germline values: CDR1 GTSNPN, CDR2 SVGIG (reference sequence). CDR3 length: 17 amino acids. CDR3 sequence (DNA): TGTGCCTGGAGTGTAGGAGGAAGTCTTTCTGGGGCCAACGTCCTGACTTTC. It specifies CAWSVGGSLSGANVLTF.

The gene calls are TRBV5-1 and TRBJ2-2; unclear D gene. CDR3 length equals 14 residues. V lost 2 bases and J lost 5, with 10 bases in between. The germline gives CDR1 SGHRS, CDR2 YFSETQ. The CDR3 is CASSFGPQTGELFF. The CDR3, as DNA: TGCGCCAGCAGCTTCGGCCCCCAGACCGGGGAGCTGTTTTTT.

The chain uses TRBV5-6 and TRBJ1-5, with 8 bases that match TRBD1. This CDR3 region has 15 residues. Germline CDR1 reads SGHDT; CDR2 reads YYEEEE. The V and J ends lost 4 bases and 0 bases, in that order; junction bases with no gene match: 3. Written as DNA, the CDR3 is TGTGCCAGCAGCCGGACAGGGTTTAGCAATCAGCCCCAGCATTTT. This translates into CASSRTGFSNQPQHF.

In its sample, this clone was seen once. The genes are TRBV19 and TRBJ1-5; D remains unclear. The CDR3 spans 12 residues. Germline lookup yields CDR1 LNHDA and CDR2 SQIVND (reference sequence). V was trimmed by 4 bases and J by 7 bases, leaving 8 bases between them. The chain's CDR3 is CASSNLGQPQHF. The DNA of the CDR3 is TGTGCCAGTAGTAACCTCGGACAGCCCCAGCATTTT.

The chain combines TRBV30 with TRBJ1-5; D call uncertain. CDR3 size: 14 residues. The V end lost 1 base, the J end lost 1 base, and 8 bases lay between the germline ends. The germline gives CDR1 GTSNPN, CDR2 SVGIG (reference sequence). In nucleotides, the CDR3 is TGTGCCTGGAGTGAGATGAGGAGCAATCAGCCCCAGCATTTT. Translation: CAWSEMRSNQPQHF.

The chain links TRBV3-1 (or the pseudogene TRBV3-2) to TRBJ2-1; D is unresolved. Deletions cut 0 bases from V and 6 bases from J, with 9 bases between. Germline lookup yields CDR1 LGHDT and CDR2 YNNKEL (reference sequence). The CDR3 covers 14 residues. CDR3 coding DNA: TGTGCCAGCAGCCAAGATTCGGTGAGCAATGAGCAGTTCTTC. Protein: CASSQDSVSNEQFF.

This clone occurred once. The chain has TRBV28 and TRBJ2-7; 10 nucleotides line up with TRBD1. The CDR3 spans 14 residues. Germline V gene sequence: CDR1 MDHEN, CDR2 SYDVKM. The ends lost 2 bases at V and 5 bases at J; junction bases unmatched: 3. The CDR3 DNA is TGTGCCAGCAGTTTAAGACAGGGGGCCCACGAGCAGTACTTC. It specifies CASSLRQGAHEQYF.

Only a few counts were recorded for this clone. The rearrangement joins TRBV19 to TRBJ1-5, with a possible D match to TRBD1 (5 bases). Germline CDR1 and CDR2: LNHDA and SQIVND (reference sequence). There are 19 residues in the CDR3. Trimming took 2 bases from V and 0 from J, leaving 20 bases between them. Written as DNA, the CDR3 is TGTGCCAGTAGTATAAGGGGCCCTCCTTTACCCGATAGCAATCAGCCCCAGCATTTT. Residues: CASSIRGPPLPDSNQPQHF.

V gene TRBV19 combines with J gene TRBJ1-1, with D perhaps matching TRBD1 (5 bases). Trimming removed 3 bases at V and 0 bases at J, with 8 bases between. Germline V gene data show CDR1 as LNHDA and CDR2 as SQIVND (reference sequence). This CDR3 contains 14 residues. The CDR3 sequence: CASSMGGVNTEAFF. The DNA for the CDR3 is TGTGCCAGTAGTATGGGAGGGGTGAACACTGAAGCTTTCTTT. The full variable domain, its missing parts supplied by reference TRBV19 and TRBJ1-1, is DGGITQSPKYLFRKEGQNVTLSCEQNLNHDAMYWYRQDPGQGLRLIYYSQIVNDFQKGDIAEGYSVSREKKESFPLTVTSAQKNPTAFYLCASSMGGVNTEAFFGQGTRLTVV.

The V and J genes are TRBV7-9 and TRBJ1-1; D might be TRBD1 (5 bases). The CDR3 spans 17 residues. CDR1 and CDR2 (germline): SEHNR, FQNEAQ (reference sequence). V was shortened by 5 bases and J by 1 base, with 20 bases between the two germline ends. The CDR3, as DNA: TGTGCCAGCAGCCAACCGATTTTCGACAGTTCGAACACTGAAGCTTTCTTT. Its protein is CASSQPIFDSSNTEAFF.